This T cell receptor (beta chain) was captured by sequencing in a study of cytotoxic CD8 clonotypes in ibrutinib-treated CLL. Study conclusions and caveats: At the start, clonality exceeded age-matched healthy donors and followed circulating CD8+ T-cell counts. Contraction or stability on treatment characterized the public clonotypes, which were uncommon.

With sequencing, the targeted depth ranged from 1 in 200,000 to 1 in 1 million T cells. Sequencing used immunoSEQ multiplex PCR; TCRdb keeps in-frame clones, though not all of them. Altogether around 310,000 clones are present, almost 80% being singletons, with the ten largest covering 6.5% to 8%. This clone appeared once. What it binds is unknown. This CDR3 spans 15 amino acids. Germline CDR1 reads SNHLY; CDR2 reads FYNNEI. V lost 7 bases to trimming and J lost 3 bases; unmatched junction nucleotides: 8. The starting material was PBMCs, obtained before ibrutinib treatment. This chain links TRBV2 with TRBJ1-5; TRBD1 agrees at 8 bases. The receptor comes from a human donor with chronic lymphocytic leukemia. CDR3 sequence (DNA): TGTGCCAGCATGGCTGACAGGGGATACAATCAGCCCCAGCATTTT. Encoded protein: CASMADRGYNQPQHF.